The 27 T cell receptor beta chains below come from one sample, sequenced in a study of blood T cell repertoires in COVID-19. Here immunoSEQ multiplex PCR was the method, and the copy in TCRdb shows in-frame clones only, minus some. This sample has about 260,000 clones, with roughly nine tenths found just once. Specimen: PBMCs or T cells enriched from blood (not recorded which). All receptors come from a woman aged 50 to 65 who had recovered from COVID-19.

This chain uses TRBV7-8 with TRBJ1-5, with 7 bases identical to TRBD1. Unmatched junction bases numbered 8, after V lost 3 bases and J lost 0 bases. Germline V gene lookup returns CDR1 SGHVS and CDR2 FQNEAQ. This CDR3 is 17 amino acids long. CDR3 in amino acids: CASSFTGAVDSNQPQHF. CDR3 nucleotide sequence: TGTGCCAGCAGCTTTACAGGGGCGGTCGATAGCAATCAGCCCCAGCATTTT.

For the CDR3, the DNA is TGTGCCTGGAGGGGACAGATGAACACTGAAGCTTTCTTT. Its translation is CAWRGQMNTEAFF. The chain carries TRBV30 and TRBJ1-1, with TRBD1 matching 7 bases. V trimming: 3 bases; J trimming: 0 bases; junction bases outside the gene matches: 1. Germline V gene sequence: CDR1 GTSNPN, CDR2 SVGIG (reference sequence). The CDR3 runs to 13 residues.

This chain joins TRBV24-1 and TRBJ1-3; D not certain. With 6 bases removed from V and 7 bases from J, the gap between germline ends came to 6 bases. This CDR3 spans 11 amino acids. The V gene's germline CDR1 is KGHDR and CDR2 SFDVKD. In DNA form, the CDR3 reads TGTGCCACCAGTTTCGGGAACACCATATATTTT. It specifies CATSFGNTIYF.

The rearrangement links TRBV7-9 to TRBJ1-2; D is undetermined. V lost 3 bases, J lost 7 bases, and 6 bases lay in between. Germline loops: CDR1 SEHNR, CDR2 FQNEAQ (reference sequence). CDR3 length: 11 residues. In DNA, the CDR3 is TGTGCCAGCAGCTTTTCTCGTGGCTACACCTTC. Amino acids: CASSFSRGYTF.

This chain uses TRBV6-2 or TRBV6-3 with TRBJ2-3; 7 nucleotides line up with TRBD2. Per the germline V gene, CDR1 is MNHEY and CDR2 is SVGEGT. The CDR3 sequence is 17 residues long. With V trimmed by 2 bases and J by 0 bases, 8 bases remained unmatched. In nucleotides, the CDR3 is TGTGCCAGCAGTTACCAAACACTAGCGACTAGCACAGATACGCAGTATTTT. Protein product: CASSYQTLATSTDTQYF.

The sample holds one count of this clone. The chain couples TRBV7-3 to TRBJ2-2, with TRBD1 as a possible D gene (5 bases). Germline loops: CDR1 SGHTA, CDR2 FQGTGA. The length of the CDR3 is 15 residues. The V and J ends lost 2 bases and 1 base respectively, with 8 bases between them. In DNA, the CDR3 is TGTGCCAGCAGCTTATTGGGGCGGAACACCGGGGAGCTGTTTTTT. Its protein product is CASSLLGRNTGELFF.

The J gene is TRBJ1-5, the V gene TRBV24-1; D ambiguous. Germline CDR1 is KGHDR and CDR2 is SFDVKD. The CDR3 runs 14 residues. V lost 5 bases, J lost 3 bases, and 10 bases lay in between. The CDR3 loop is CATSGSQINQPQHF. The DNA of the CDR3 is TGTGCCACCAGTGGGAGTCAGATCAATCAGCCCCAGCATTTT.

V usage is TRBV5-4 and J usage is TRBJ2-1, with 11 positions matching TRBD2. Looked up from germline, CDR1 is SGHNT and CDR2 is YYREEE (reference sequence). J gave up 5 bases and V 1 base, and 5 bases lay outside the gene matches. The CDR3 extends over 16 amino acids. The CDR3, as DNA: TGTGCCAGCAGCTTGTCGCCTAGCGGGGGGAACAATGAGCAGTTCTTC. It yields the protein CASSLSPSGGNNEQFF.

The chain couples TRBV7-8 to TRBJ1-3, with TRBD1 matching 9 bases. CDR1 and CDR2 from the germline V gene are SGHVS and FQNEAQ. J lost 0 bases, V lost 5 bases, and 8 bases had no gene match. CDR3 length equals 17 residues. CDR3 bases: TGTGCCAGCAGCCATCGACAGGGGGACATCTCTGGAAACACCATATATTTT. It codes for CASSHRQGDISGNTIYF. Full variable domain (remainder filled in from reference TRBV7-8 and TRBJ1-3): GAGVSQSPRYKVAKRGQDVALRCDPISGHVSLFWYQQALGQGPEFLTYFQNEAQLDKSGLPSDRFFAERPEGSVSTLKIQRTQQEDSAVYLCASSHRQGDISGNTIYFGEGSWLTVV.

The chain has TRBV5-1 and TRBJ2-2; the D gene is possibly TRBD2 (6 bases). Germline-derived CDR1 and CDR2 are SGHRS and YFSETQ. This CDR3 spans 15 amino acids. V gave up 5 bases and J gave up 1 base, with 12 bases separating them. The CDR3 DNA is TGCGCCAGCAGACAGGCTAGCGAGAACACCGGGGAGCTGTTTTTT. Translating gives CASRQASENTGELFF.

In this sample, this clone turned up once. The V gene is TRBV5-5, the J gene TRBJ1-2, with 7 bases fitting TRBD1. V was pared by 4 bases and J by 5 bases, with 5 bases of the junction left unmatched. The germline CDR1 and CDR2 sequences are SGHKS and YYEKEE (reference sequence). The CDR3 consists of 13 residues. CDR3: CASSLTGTYGYTF. CDR3 coding DNA: TGTGCCAGCAGCCTGACAGGGACTTATGGCTACACCTTC. The variable domain in full, completed from reference TRBV5-5 and TRBJ1-2, reads DAGVTQSPTHLIKTRGQQVTLRCSPISGHKSVSWYQQVLGQGPQFIFQYYEKEERGRGNFPDRFSARQFPNYSSELNVNALLLGDSALYLCASSLTGTYGYTFGSGTRLTVV.

The chain carries TRBV6-1 and TRBJ2-2; 8 positions agree with TRBD1. The CDR3 is 15 amino acids. After removal of 0 bases from V and 7 bases from J, the junction contained 4 bases not matched to a gene. Germline CDR1 MNHNS, CDR2 SASEGT. The CDR3 is CASSEAGTGGGELFF. Written as DNA, the CDR3 is TGTGCCAGCAGTGAAGCGGGGACAGGCGGCGGGGAGCTGTTTTTT.

The gene calls are TRBV28 and TRBJ2-5; 7 bases map to TRBD2. Unmatched junction bases numbered 9, after V lost 5 bases and J lost 6 bases. There are 14 residues in the CDR3. Germline CDR1 reads MDHEN; CDR2 reads SYDVKM. The DNA of the CDR3 is TGTGCCAGCAGTGAGGACACCGGGAGGCAGACCCAGTACTTC. It is translated as CASSEDTGRQTQYF.

V gene TRBV14 combines with J gene TRBJ2-7, with D possibly being TRBD1 (6 bases). V lost 6 bases, J lost 7 bases, and 16 bases lay in between. The germline gives CDR1 SGHDN, CDR2 FVKESK. The CDR3 is 13 residues long. CDR3 coding DNA: TGTGCCAGCAGAAACTCAGGGGTAAGGGAGCAGTACTTC. It specifies CASRNSGVREQYF.

This chain uses TRBV29-1 with TRBJ1-5; D remains ambiguous. V shed 6 bases and J shed 4 bases, with 13 bases lying between them. CDR1 and CDR2 (germline): SQVTM, ANQGSEA. The CDR3 is 13 residues long. In DNA, the CDR3 is TGCAGCGTCTTGATGGCCGGGAATCAGCCCCAGCATTTT. This sequence encodes CSVLMAGNQPQHF.

The chain has TRBV6-5 and TRBJ2-2; 7 bases fit TRBD2. Unmatched junction bases numbered 6, after V lost 6 bases and J lost 5 bases. The germline V gene encodes CDR1 MNHEY and CDR2 SVGAGI. This CDR3 is built from 14 residues. Here the CDR3 DNA reads TGTGCCAGCAGGGTAGACGGGGGGACCGGGGAGCTGTTTTTT. It yields the protein CASRVDGGTGELFF.

V usage is TRBV28 and J usage is TRBJ1-1; D perhaps matches TRBD1 (6 bases). This CDR3 contains 14 residues. Germline CDR1 MDHEN, CDR2 SYDVKM. V was trimmed by 6 bases and J by 3 bases, leaving 14 bases between them. The CDR3 nucleotides read TGTGCCAGCAGACCGGGGGGGCGTTACACTGAAGCTTTCTTT. Protein product: CASRPGGRYTEAFF.

This clone was observed at least ten times. The J gene is TRBJ1-2, the V gene TRBV28; D gene unclear. This CDR3 region has 13 residues. V shed 6 bases and J shed 6 bases, with 14 bases lying between them. Germline V gene sequence: CDR1 MDHEN, CDR2 SYDVKM. The CDR3 DNA reads as TGTGCCAGCAGCTGGGCGGGATTCAATGGCTACACCTTC. It translates to CASSWAGFNGYTF.

The CDR3 here is CAISERQGFGEAFF. The CDR3 region has the DNA TGTGCCATCAGTGAGCGGCAGGGGTTCGGTGAAGCTTTCTTT. This chain joins TRBV10-3 and TRBJ1-1; maybe TRBD1 (6 bases). From germline, CDR1 is ENHRY and CDR2 SYGVKD. The V end lost 2 bases, the J end lost 7 bases, and 14 bases lay between the germline ends. CDR3 length: 14 amino acids.

V is TRBV18 and J is TRBJ1-1, with 7 bases aligning to TRBD1. V was clipped by 5 bases and J by 0 bases; unmatched bases: 9. The CDR3 consists of 16 residues. The V gene's germline CDR1 is KGHSH and CDR2 LQKENI. CDR3 sequence: CASSTRKDRLNTEAFF. The CDR3 DNA reads as TGTGCCAGCTCAACGCGAAAGGACAGGTTGAACACTGAAGCTTTCTTT.

The CDR3 is CASSLTPPGINEKLFF. The DNA of the CDR3 is TGTGCCAGCAGCTTGACCCCACCGGGAATTAATGAAAAACTGTTTTTT. The chain is built from TRBV7-2 and TRBJ1-4; no clear D gene. Germline assignment: CDR1 SGHTA and CDR2 FQGNSA. This CDR3 is 16 amino acids long. The V end lost 3 bases, the J end lost 4 bases, and 15 bases lay between the germline ends. Full variable domain (missing parts from reference TRBV7-2 and TRBJ1-4): GAGVSQSPSNKVTEKGKDVELRCDPISGHTALYWYRQSLGQGLEFLIYFQGNSAPDKSGLPSDRFSAERTGGSVSTLTIQRTQQEDSAVYLCASSLTPPGINEKLFFGSGTQLSVL.

V gene TRBV28 combines with J gene TRBJ2-3; no definite D call. V lost 3 bases and J lost 3, with 13 bases in between. CDR3 size: 15 residues. Germline V lookup: CDR1 MDHEN, CDR2 SYDVKM. CDR3 sequence reads: CASSFIPLSTDTQYF. In DNA, the CDR3 is TGTGCCAGCAGTTTTATACCTTTGAGTACAGATACGCAGTATTTT.

This clone has just a few counts. The rearrangement joins TRBV6-5 to TRBJ1-5; TRBD1 might be the D (5 bases). The germline V and J ends were trimmed by 5 bases and 7 bases, with 18 bases remaining between them. CDR1 is MNHEY and CDR2 is SVGAGI in the germline V gene. The CDR3 runs 15 residues. This CDR3 is CASSQNGAIPQPQHF. The DNA of the CDR3 is TGTGCCAGCAGTCAAAATGGGGCTATCCCCCAGCCCCAGCATTTT.

The V gene is TRBV5-1, the J gene TRBJ2-1, with TRBD1 matching over 9 bases. CDR1 is SGHRS and CDR2 is YFSETQ in the germline V gene. V shed 4 bases and J 7 bases; nucleotides not matched to a gene: 9. There are 15 residues in the CDR3. The CDR3 loop reads CASSQQGAYGNEQFF. CDR3 in DNA: TGCGCCAGCAGCCAACAGGGGGCGTATGGTAATGAGCAGTTCTTC. The full variable domain, in which reference TRBV5-1 and TRBJ2-1 provide the parts outside the CDR3, is KAGVTQTPRYLIKTRGQQVTLSCSPISGHRSVSWYQQTPGQGLQFLFEYFSETQRNKGNFPGRFSGRQFSNSRSEMNVSTLELGDSALYLCASSQQGAYGNEQFFGPGTRLTVL.

V gene TRBV19 combines with J gene TRBJ2-1; 10 bases align to TRBD2. Per the germline V gene, CDR1 is LNHDA and CDR2 is SQIVND (reference sequence). The ends lost 3 bases at V and 8 bases at J; junction bases unmatched: 10. The CDR3 has 16 amino acids. This CDR3 reads CASSMSGRAGGDEQFF. CDR3 DNA: TGTGCCAGTAGTATGAGCGGGAGGGCCGGTGGGGATGAGCAGTTCTTC.

The chain combines TRBV21-1 with TRBJ1-1. TRBV21-1 corresponds to a pseudogene. CDR3 length: 14 amino acids. The CDR3 region has the DNA TGTGCCAGCAGCGAATCCCCGAGGTACACTGAAGCTTTCTTT. Encoded protein: CASSESPRYTEAFF.

The chain recombines TRBV29-1 with TRBJ2-1; weak D call: TRBD1 (6 bases). Trimming pared 4 bases from V and 4 bases from J, leaving 8 bases between. This CDR3 region has 12 residues. Germline CDR1 SQVTM, CDR2 ANQGSEA. The CDR3 region is CSVGQEYNEQFF. In DNA form, the CDR3 reads TGCAGCGTTGGACAGGAGTACAATGAGCAGTTCTTC.